These 28 T cell receptor beta chains originate from one sample sequenced in a study of T cell changes during pregnancy in multiple sclerosis. TCRdb's table, derived via immunoSEQ multiplex PCR, lists solely in-frame clones and lacks some. In the table there are 130,000 or so clones, 90% to 98% of which are singletons. The starting material was peripheral blood, obtained after pregnancy. These receptor sequences come from a female donor with multiple sclerosis, enrolled in a pregnancy study.

The chain combines TRBV27 with TRBJ2-7; 9 nucleotides match TRBD2. CDR3 size: 14 residues. The V gene end was trimmed by 3 bases and the J gene end by 6 bases; junction bases not matched to a gene: 6. Germline V lookup: CDR1 MNHEY, CDR2 SMNVEV (reference sequence). The CDR3, as DNA: TGTGCCAGCAGTTTCGTAGCGGGAGTTTCCGAGCAGTACTTC. The encoded protein is CASSFVAGVSEQYF.

CDR3 protein: CASRSATGLQETQYF. The CDR3, as DNA: TGTGCCAGCAGGTCGGCGACAGGGCTACAAGAGACCCAGTACTTC. This chain connects TRBV6-1 to TRBJ2-5; 7 bases are shared with TRBD1. Germline V CDR1 and CDR2: MNHNS, SASEGT. The CDR3 covers 15 residues. Unmatched junction bases numbered 9, after V lost 6 bases and J lost 2 bases.

This sequence joins TRBV2 and TRBJ2-6; D is perhaps TRBD2 (5 bases). V shed 6 bases and J shed 0 bases, with 9 bases lying between them. The CDR3 length is 15 residues. CDR1 is SNHLY, CDR2 FYNNEI, per germline. The CDR3 spells CASSKRTSGANVLTF. In DNA form, the CDR3 reads TGTGCCAGCAGCAAGCGGACCTCTGGGGCCAACGTCCTGACTTTC.

The chain is built from TRBV6-6 and TRBJ2-7, with TRBD1 matching over 7 bases. The CDR3 is 15 residues long. Germline CDR1 MNHNY, CDR2 SVGAGI (reference sequence). V gave up 2 bases and J gave up 5 bases; unmatched junction bases: 9. The CDR3 DNA is TGTGCCAGCAGTTACCTGAAAGGGGGCCCGAACGAGCAGTACTTC. Amino acids: CASSYLKGGPNEQYF.

The gene calls are TRBV6-6 and TRBJ1-5, with TRBD1 matching 8 bases. Germline V gene lookup returns CDR1 MNHNY and CDR2 SVGAGI (reference sequence). This CDR3 region has 14 residues. Germline trimming cut 4 bases from V and 2 bases from J; bases unmatched to any gene: 1. The CDR3 region has the DNA TGTGCCAGCAGTTTGGACAGGGGCAATCAGCCCCAGCATTTT. This translates into CASSLDRGNQPQHF.

The chain couples TRBV28 to TRBJ1-2; a possible D gene is TRBD1 (6 bases). V was pared by 5 bases and J by 9 bases, with 22 bases between. The CDR3 has 15 residues. Germline CDR1 is MDHEN and CDR2 is SYDVKM. Here the CDR3 reads CASSTTDRRLLRYTF. CDR3 coding DNA: TGTGCCAGCAGTACTACCGACAGGCGCCTCCTGCGCTACACCTTC.

About this clone itself: A read error may account for a junction end that differs from germline. The chain employs TRBV27 and TRBJ2-1; the match to TRBD1 covers 9 bases. The CDR3 extends over 15 amino acids. The germline V gene encodes CDR1 MNHEY and CDR2 SMNVEV (reference sequence). CDR3 sequence reads: CASNLYGTGYNEQFF. DNA of the CDR3: TGTGCCAGCAATTTATATGGGACAGGGTACAATGAGCAGTTCTTC.

The rearrangement links TRBV7-3 to TRBJ2-7; TRBD2 is a possible D gene (5 bases). The CDR3 spans 13 residues. V was shortened by 2 bases and J by 6 bases, with 11 bases between the two germline ends. Germline V CDR1 and CDR2: SGHTA, FQGTGA. DNA for the CDR3: TGTGCCAGCAGCTTAGTTCCGGGGATCGAGCAGTACTTC. Translating gives CASSLVPGIEQYF.

The chain combines TRBV18 with TRBJ2-7, with a possible D match to TRBD2 (5 bases). CDR3 length: 14 amino acids. The germline V gene has CDR1 KGHSH and CDR2 LQKENI. Deletions cut 1 base from V and 3 bases from J, with 10 bases between. Here the CDR3 DNA reads TGTGCCAGCTCACCACTAGCGTCGAACTACGAGCAGTACTTC. Residues: CASSPLASNYEQYF.

The rearrangement links TRBV19 to TRBJ1-5; a possible D gene is TRBD1 (5 bases). The CDR3 is 15 residues long. Germline CDR1 and CDR2: LNHDA and SQIVND (reference sequence). Trimming took off 7 bases at V and 7 bases at J, with 20 bases between the two ends. CDR3 bases: TGTGCCAGTACCCTGGGGCCGGGTTTTATCCAGCCCCAGCATTTT. Protein product: CASTLGPGFIQPQHF. The whole variable domain, remainder taken from reference TRBV19 and TRBJ1-5, is DGGITQSPKYLFRKEGQNVTLSCEQNLNHDAMYWYRQDPGQGLRLIYYSQIVNDFQKGDIAEGYSVSREKKESFPLTVTSAQKNPTAFYLCASTLGPGFIQPQHFGDGTRLSIL.

This chain links TRBV5-6 with TRBJ2-7; 9 bases line up with TRBD2. The CDR3 extends over 17 amino acids. Germline trimming cut 4 bases from V and 5 bases from J; bases unmatched to any gene: 16. Germline V lookup: CDR1 SGHDT, CDR2 YYEEEE. Here the CDR3 DNA reads TGTGCCAGCAGCCCCCCTAGCCCGGGACTAGCTAATCACGAGCAGTACTTC. This gives the protein CASSPPSPGLANHEQYF.

This clone has only one observation. V usage is TRBV6-5 and J usage is TRBJ2-7, with D hard to call. V lost 6 bases and J 2 bases, leaving 8 bases between the germline ends. CDR1 and CDR2 (germline): MNHEY, SVGAGI. This CDR3 contains 12 residues. Written as DNA, the CDR3 is TGTGCCAGCAGCTCCCGTACCTACGAGCAGTACTTC. Translated: CASSSRTYEQYF.

Only one count was recorded for this clone. The chain couples TRBV4-1 to TRBJ2-1; 10 bases match TRBD1. V lost 3 bases and J lost 7; bases outside the gene matches: 15. Per the germline V gene, CDR1 is MGHRA and CDR2 is YSYEKL. The length of the CDR3 is 18 residues. The CDR3 reads CASSHQTGGASYGNEQFF. As DNA, the CDR3 is TGCGCCAGCAGCCACCAGACAGGGGGCGCGTCATATGGAAATGAGCAGTTCTTC.

CDR3 coding DNA: TGTGCCAGCAGCCCCCGGGAGAGCTCCTACAATGAGCAGTTCTTC. It specifies CASSPRESSYNEQFF. The chain has TRBV9 and TRBJ2-1; D perhaps matches TRBD2 (6 bases). From germline, CDR1 is SGDLS and CDR2 YYNGEE. This CDR3 has 15 residues. Between the trimmed V and J ends, which lost 4 bases and 0 bases, there was a span of 11 bases.

This sequence joins TRBV10-1 and TRBJ1-2; TRBD1 matches 7 bases. CDR1 and CDR2 from the germline V gene are WNHNN and SYGVQD (reference sequence). The ends lost 6 bases at V and 8 bases at J; junction bases unmatched: 15. The length of the CDR3 is 15 residues. The CDR3 DNA reads TGCGCCAGCAGCGTCCTACCGACAGGGTTGGGAGGCTACACCTTC. This sequence encodes CASSVLPTGLGGYTF.

This rearrangement joins TRBV7-9 to TRBJ1-5; D gene unclear. The V gene's germline CDR1 is SEHNR and CDR2 FQNEAQ (reference sequence). The length of the CDR3 is 15 residues. Trimming cost V 5 bases and J 4 bases, with 15 bases left between them. The CDR3 protein is CASSPGLLANQPQHF. The DNA of the CDR3 is TGTGCCAGCAGCCCTGGACTTTTAGCAAATCAGCCCCAGCATTTT.

DNA of the CDR3: TGTGCCAGCAGTTACTCGCGAAGCGGGGAGCTGTTTTTT. Its translation is CASSYSRSGELFF. The J gene is TRBJ2-2, the V gene TRBV6-6; D unresolved. Looked up from germline, CDR1 is MNHNY and CDR2 is SVGAGI (reference sequence). The V end was cut by 0 bases, the J end by 7 bases, with 6 bases between. There are 13 residues in the CDR3.

This chain's CDR3 is CASMSGATGELFF. The CDR3 coding sequence is TGTGCCAGCATGTCCGGTGCCACCGGGGAGCTGTTTTTT. The rearrangement links TRBV6-5 to TRBJ2-2; D unclear. In germline, CDR1 is MNHEY, CDR2 SVGAGI. This CDR3 contains 13 residues. Between the trimmed V and J ends, which lost 7 bases and 4 bases, there was a span of 10 bases.

This clone has only one observation. The CDR3 loop reads CASSIASTPRSGYTF. The CDR3 region has the DNA TGTGCCAGTAGTATAGCTTCGACCCCTAGGAGTGGCTACACCTTC. The chain has TRBV19 and TRBJ1-2, with D unclear. CDR3 length: 15 residues. Germline CDR1 LNHDA, CDR2 SQIVND (reference sequence). Between the trimmed V and J ends, which lost 1 base and 7 bases, there was a span of 16 bases.

The rearrangement links TRBV6-5 to TRBJ2-1; TRBD2 agrees at 9 bases. J gave up 7 bases and V 8 bases, and 12 bases lay outside the gene matches. The CDR3 has 15 residues. CDR1 and CDR2 (germline): MNHEY, SVGAGI. The CDR3 sequence is CASGYDSGSLNEQFF. The DNA for the CDR3 is TGTGCCAGCGGGTATGATAGCGGGAGCTTAAATGAGCAGTTCTTC.

This chain uses TRBV5-1 with TRBJ2-7, with D tentatively TRBD1 (6 bases). Trimming stripped 7 bases from V and 3 bases from J, with 23 bases between. The CDR3 totals 16 residues. Germline lookup yields CDR1 SGHRS and CDR2 YFSETQ. The CDR3 region is CASQRLVWWGLYEQYF. DNA of the CDR3: TGCGCCAGCCAGAGGTTAGTTTGGTGGGGGCTCTACGAGCAGTACTTC.

V usage is TRBV5-1 and J usage is TRBJ2-7, with TRBD1 matching 7 bases. CDR3 length: 13 amino acids. Germline V gene sequence: CDR1 SGHRS, CDR2 YFSETQ. Germline trimming cut 6 bases from V and 3 bases from J; bases unmatched to any gene: 6. CDR3 coding DNA: TGCGCCAGCAACAGGGGACAGAACTACGAGCAGTACTTC. Protein: CASNRGQNYEQYF.

The CDR3 coding sequence is TGTGCCAGCAGTTTAGGCCCACAGGGGGCGGGAGAAAAACTGTTTTTT. Its protein product is CASSLGPQGAGEKLFF. The chain carries TRBV27 and TRBJ1-4, with 9 bases aligning to TRBD1. Trimming at V came to 2 bases and at J to 8 bases, leaving 9 bases not matched to a gene. Germline V CDR1 and CDR2: MNHEY, SMNVEV (reference sequence). The CDR3 covers 16 residues.

The chain carries TRBV5-1 and TRBJ2-1, with 7 bases matching TRBD1. V trimming: 2 bases; J trimming: 0 bases; junction bases outside the gene matches: 8. CDR1 and CDR2 (germline): SGHRS, YFSETQ. CDR3 length equals 17 residues. The CDR3 sequence: CASSLGLTGSSYNEQFF. The CDR3, as DNA: TGCGCCAGCAGCTTAGGCCTGACAGGGAGCTCCTACAATGAGCAGTTCTTC.

V usage is TRBV6-1 and J usage is TRBJ1-1, with D perhaps TRBD1 (6 bases). This CDR3 has 14 residues. Trimming left V 8 bases short and J 1 base short, with 14 bases between. Germline lookup yields CDR1 MNHNS and CDR2 SASEGT. CDR3 in amino acids: CASPAGQKNTEAFF. The CDR3 nucleotides read TGTGCCAGCCCTGCAGGACAGAAGAACACTGAAGCTTTCTTT.

The chain has TRBV5-4 and TRBJ2-1, with a tentative D call TRBD1 (5 bases). V was pared by 4 bases and J by 12 bases, with 14 bases between. The CDR3 runs to 12 residues. In germline, CDR1 is SGHNT, CDR2 YYREEE (reference sequence). DNA of the CDR3: TGTGCCAGCAGCCGGACAAACTTTGGGCAGTTCTTC. This encodes CASSRTNFGQFF.

The J gene is TRBJ2-7, the V gene TRBV7-8, with 14 positions matching TRBD2. The length of the CDR3 is 19 residues. The V gene end was trimmed by 5 bases and the J gene end by 3 bases; junction bases not matched to a gene: 15. Per the germline V gene, CDR1 is SGHVS and CDR2 is FQNEAQ. The CDR3 region is CASSPRVGTSGSGGYEQYF. As DNA, the CDR3 is TGTGCCAGCAGCCCTAGGGTCGGGACTAGCGGGAGCGGAGGCTACGAGCAGTACTTC.

The chain couples TRBV2 to TRBJ1-5; the D is unclear. The length of the CDR3 is 15 residues. Between the trimmed V and J ends, which lost 2 bases and 7 bases, there was a span of 15 bases. Germline V gene sequence: CDR1 SNHLY, CDR2 FYNNEI. CDR3 in amino acids: CASSEYRRGDQPQHF. In DNA form, the CDR3 reads TGTGCCAGCAGTGAATACCGTAGAGGAGACCAGCCCCAGCATTTT.